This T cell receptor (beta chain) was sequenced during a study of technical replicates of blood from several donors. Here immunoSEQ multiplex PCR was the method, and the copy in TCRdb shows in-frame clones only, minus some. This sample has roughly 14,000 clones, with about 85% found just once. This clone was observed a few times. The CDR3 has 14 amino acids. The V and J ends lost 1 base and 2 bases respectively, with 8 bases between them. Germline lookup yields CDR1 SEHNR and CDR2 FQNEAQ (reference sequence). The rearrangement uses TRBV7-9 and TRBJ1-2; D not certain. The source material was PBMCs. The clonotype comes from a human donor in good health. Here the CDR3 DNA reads TGTGCCAGCAGCTTAGAATGGGAGAACTATGGCTACACCTTC. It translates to CASSLEWENYGYTF.